This T cell receptor beta chain is from a study of vaccination effects on CD4 cells after COVID-19. Study-wide background: Before sequencing, viral peptide pools were used by the ViraFEST assay to expand antigen-specific CD4+ T cells. Post-vaccine sampling occurred a median 72 days after the second dose. Study-wide results and caveats: Marked contraction was observed in infection-induced and vaccine-induced clones late after vaccination.

This CDR3 region has 14 residues. V was pared by 0 bases and J by 9 bases, with 1 base of the junction left unmatched. Germline CDR1 and CDR2: MRHNA and SNTAGT. Some clones are missing from TCRdb's copy, which holds only in-frame ones; the method was immunoSEQ multiplex PCR. The sample records approximately 60,000 clones, 78% being singletons. As to this clone: Its antigen is undetermined.

The culture ran for about eleven days before CD4+ T cells were isolated. All participants had two doses of either the BNT162b2 or mRNA-1273 vaccine. Nucleocapsid antibodies stayed negative before and after vaccination, showing no earlier SARS-CoV-2 infection. The specimen was CD4+ T cells from PBMCs cultured without peptide, collected after COVID-19 vaccination. V usage is TRBV6-4 and J usage is TRBJ1-6; 8 nucleotides align to TRBD1. This receptor was identified in a human donor who received a COVID-19 vaccine. The CDR3 DNA is TGTGCCAGCAGTGACTCAACAGGGGGTTCACCCCTCCACTTT. As protein: CASSDSTGGSPLHF.